The clone carrying this T cell receptor beta chain was recorded only once. This sample is drawn from a study of blood T cell repertoires in COVID-19. Study in general: The United States, Italy and Spain provided the acute and convalescent COVID-19 samples. T cells, B-cell-depleted T cells, or PBMCs provided the cDNA or gDNA that served as material.

The CDR3 sequence is 16 residues long. CDR1 MNHEY and CDR2 SMNVEV come from the germline V gene (reference sequence). J lost 1 base, V lost 6 bases, and 9 bases had no gene match. Original processing notes: Estimation of nucleated cell counts relied on the amplification of reference gene primers. Produced via immunoSEQ multiplex PCR; TCRdb's table is partial and in-frame only. V and J calls and clone size are given by that table; D and trimming were obtained from the DNA. The data hold about 100,000 clones, with approximately 81% observed a single time. This chain links TRBV27 with TRBJ2-5; 9 bases agree with TRBD2. The receptor was isolated from a human donor in a cohort sampled during active COVID-19. The specimen was peripheral blood. The CDR3 protein is CASSNIAGAIQETQYF. CDR3 DNA sequence: TGTGCCAGCAGCAACATAGCGGGAGCGATCCAAGAGACCCAGTACTTC.